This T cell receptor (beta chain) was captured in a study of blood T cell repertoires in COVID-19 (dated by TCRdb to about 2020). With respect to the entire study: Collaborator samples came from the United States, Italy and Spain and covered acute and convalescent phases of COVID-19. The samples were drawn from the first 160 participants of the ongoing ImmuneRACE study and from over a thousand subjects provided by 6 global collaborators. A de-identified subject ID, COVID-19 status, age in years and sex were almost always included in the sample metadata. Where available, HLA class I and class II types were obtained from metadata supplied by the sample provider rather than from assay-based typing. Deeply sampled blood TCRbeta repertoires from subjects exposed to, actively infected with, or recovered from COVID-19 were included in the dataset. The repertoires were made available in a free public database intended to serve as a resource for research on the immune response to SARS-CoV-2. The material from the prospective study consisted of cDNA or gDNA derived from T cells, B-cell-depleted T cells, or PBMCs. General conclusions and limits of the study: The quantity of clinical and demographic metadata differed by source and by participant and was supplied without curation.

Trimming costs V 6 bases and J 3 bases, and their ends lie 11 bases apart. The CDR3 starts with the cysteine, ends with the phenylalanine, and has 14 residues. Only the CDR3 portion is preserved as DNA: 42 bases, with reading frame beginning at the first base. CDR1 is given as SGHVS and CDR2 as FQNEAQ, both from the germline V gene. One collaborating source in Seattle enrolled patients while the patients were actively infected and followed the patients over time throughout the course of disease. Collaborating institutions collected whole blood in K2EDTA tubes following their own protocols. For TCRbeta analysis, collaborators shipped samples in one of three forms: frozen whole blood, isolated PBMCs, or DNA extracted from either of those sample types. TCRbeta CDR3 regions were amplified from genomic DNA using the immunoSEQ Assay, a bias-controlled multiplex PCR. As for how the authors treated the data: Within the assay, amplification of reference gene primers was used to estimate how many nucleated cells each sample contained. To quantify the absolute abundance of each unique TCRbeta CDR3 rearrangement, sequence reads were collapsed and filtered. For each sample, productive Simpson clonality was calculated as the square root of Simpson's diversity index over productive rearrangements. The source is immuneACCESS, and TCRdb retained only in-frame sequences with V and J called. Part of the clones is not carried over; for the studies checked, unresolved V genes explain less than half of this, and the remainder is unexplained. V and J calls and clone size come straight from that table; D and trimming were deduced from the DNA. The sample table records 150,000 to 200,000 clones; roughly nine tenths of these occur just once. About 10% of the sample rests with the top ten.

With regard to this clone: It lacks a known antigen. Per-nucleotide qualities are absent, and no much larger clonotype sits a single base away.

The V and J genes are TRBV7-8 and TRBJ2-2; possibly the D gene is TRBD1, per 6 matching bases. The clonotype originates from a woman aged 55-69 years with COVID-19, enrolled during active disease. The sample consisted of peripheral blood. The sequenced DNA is TGTGCCAGCAGTGCCAGGGGTCACACCGGGGAGCTGTTTTTT. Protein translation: CASSARGHTGELFF.